This TCR beta chain was identified during a study of OX40 agonist ivuxolimab in advanced cancers. Produced via immunoSEQ multiplex PCR; TCRdb's table is partial and in-frame only. The table records around 20,000 clones, more than 65% of them present only once. Comment on this clone: Its specificity is unknown.

Study observations and caveats: The investigators did not determine what antigen specificity the expanded peripheral T cells had.

Material: CD4+ or CD8+ T cells sorted from blood, obtained in a trial of the OX40 agonist ivuxolimab. This sequence was found in an adult with an advanced solid tumor such as melanoma, head and neck, liver or kidney cancer.

The CDR3 nucleotides read TGCAGCGTTGCCGCAGGGCTGAATCAGCCCCAGCATTTT. Its translation is CSVAAGLNQPQHF. This chain links TRBV29-1 with TRBJ1-5; TRBD1 might be the D (5 bases). V lost 4 bases and J 4 bases, leaving 11 bases between the germline ends. Germline V lookup: CDR1 SQVTM, CDR2 ANQGSEA. This CDR3 comprises 13 residues.